This T cell receptor beta chain was documented in a study of T cells after yellow fever vaccination (dated by TCRdb to about 2019). Concerning the study at large: The SMART-Seq v4 Ultra Low Input RNA kit was used to prepare libraries from fractions with low cell numbers. To follow T-cell clones before and after primary and booster YFV17D yellow fever vaccination, bulk TCR alpha and beta repertoires were sequenced over time. Two healthy male donors made up the cohort, one aged 18 to 29 years and the other aged 30 to 40 years. Blood samples were taken at several timepoints before and after primary and secondary immunization, and bulk PBMC replicates and cell subsets were isolated. Study-level results and caveats: Computational filtering was required because FACS-sorted repertoires could contain abundant contaminating clonotypes from the bulk population. Most clones expanded after primary vaccination (about 96% of CD4 and approximately 86% of CD8) were re-detected after the booster, suggesting that broad memory maintenance occurred. Only two donors were included in the study, so the extent to which the findings can be generalized is limited. A small share of clonotypes was detected in both CD4 and CD8 compartments, with the overlap likely arising from convergent recombination. The secondary T-cell response was weaker than the primary response but faster, peaking on day 5 instead of day 15.

Synthesis of TCR cDNA relied on 5'RACE template switching, a step that introduced a universal primer site along with unique molecular identifiers. Priming for cDNA synthesis came from both the TCR alpha and TCR beta constant segments. Libraries were amplified in two PCR steps, with sample barcodes and sequencing adapters added in the second step. Sequencing of libraries was done on Illumina HiSeq 2500 (2x100 bp) or NovaSeq (2x150 bp). Turning to the authors' computational methods: Reads were demultiplexed and collapsed into UMI consensus sequences with MIGEC, and V(D)J alignment was performed with MiXCR. Vaccine-responding clonotypes were defined with edgeR using replicate PBMC samples, requiring FDR below 0.01 and a log2 fold change above 5 up to day 15. Each bulk clonotype was labeled CD4 or CD8 based on which sequenced repertoire, CD4 or CD8, contained the clonotype at higher abundance. The public reads were reanalyzed by TCRdb: fastp trimming at Q25, MiXCR alignment, in-frame beta chains only. Rows are combined by CDR3 protein, so each entry shows the most common genes and DNA. Here the V and J calls rest on TCRdb's processing, not on the authors' analysis. The sample yields about 630,000 distinct CDR3 sequences; 10% to 15% were counted once. The top ten constitute about 15% of the sample.

This clonotype has a handful of counts. This clone's antigen is unknown. The input lacks base qualities; no much larger clone sits a single base away. The CDR3 runs 15 amino acids, cysteine and phenylalanine included. The entry retains the CDR3 DNA only, 45 bases that are in frame from base 1. At the junction V is shortened by 4 bases and J by 4 bases, with 16 bases in between. Sample treatment or condition, as interpreted from the label and publication: live attenuated yellow fever vaccine strain. At every blood-draw timepoint, two biological replicates of bulk PBMCs were collected. A standard Ficoll-Paque protocol was used to isolate PBMCs from peripheral blood. TriZol was used to extract RNA from bulk PBMCs, CD4 and CD8 fractions, and dextramer-positive and dextramer-negative fractions.

The sample consisted of PBMCs, taken on the day of the yellow fever booster vaccination. The clonotype originates from a man aged 25 to 40 who received the YFV17D yellow fever vaccine. Recombination joined TRBV12-3 or TRBV12-4 with TRBJ2-5, with an unclear D gene assignment. DNA sequence: TGTGCCAGCAGTTACGGCACCCACGGAAGAGAGACCCAGTACTTC. This translates into CASSYGTHGRETQYF.